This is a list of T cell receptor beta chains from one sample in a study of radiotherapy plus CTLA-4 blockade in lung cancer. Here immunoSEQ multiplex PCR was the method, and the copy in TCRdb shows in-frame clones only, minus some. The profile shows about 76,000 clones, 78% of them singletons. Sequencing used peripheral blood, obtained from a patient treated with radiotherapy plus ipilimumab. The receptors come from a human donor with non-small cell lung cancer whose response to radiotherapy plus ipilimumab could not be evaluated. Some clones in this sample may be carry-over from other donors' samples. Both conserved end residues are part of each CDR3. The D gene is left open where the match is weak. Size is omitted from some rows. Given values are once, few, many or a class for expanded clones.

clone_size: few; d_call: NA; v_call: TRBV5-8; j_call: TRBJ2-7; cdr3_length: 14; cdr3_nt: TGTGCCAGCAGCTTGCAGGGATCTTCCTACGAGCAGTACTTC; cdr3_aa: CASSLQGSSYEQYF
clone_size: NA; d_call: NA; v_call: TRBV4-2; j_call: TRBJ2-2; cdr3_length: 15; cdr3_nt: TGTGCCAGCAGCCAAGGTCCTAGCGACACCGGGGAGCTGTTTTTT; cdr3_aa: CASSQGPSDTGELFF
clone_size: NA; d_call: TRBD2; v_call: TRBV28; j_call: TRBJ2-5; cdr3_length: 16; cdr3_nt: TGTGCCAGCAGTTTATGGCTAGCGGGGGTACAAGAGACCCAGTACTTC; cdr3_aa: CASSLWLAGVQETQYF
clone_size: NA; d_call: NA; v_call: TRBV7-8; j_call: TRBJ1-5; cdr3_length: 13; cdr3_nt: TGTGCCAGCAGCTTAGCGCCGGTTCAGCCCCAGCATTTT; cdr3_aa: CASSLAPVQPQHF
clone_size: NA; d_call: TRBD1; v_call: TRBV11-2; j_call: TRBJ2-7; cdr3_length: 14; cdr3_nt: TGTGCCAGCAGCCGCCACAGGGGGCAGTACGAGCAGTACTTC; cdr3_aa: CASSRHRGQYEQYF
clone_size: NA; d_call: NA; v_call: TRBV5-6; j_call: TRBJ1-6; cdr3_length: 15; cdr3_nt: TGTGCCAGCAGCGTCGGGACATTCGATAATTCACCCCTCCACTTT; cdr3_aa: CASSVGTFDNSPLHF
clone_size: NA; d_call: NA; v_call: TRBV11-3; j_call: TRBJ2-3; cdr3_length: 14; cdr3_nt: TGTGCCAGCAGCATCGGGGGAAGCACAGATACGCAGTATTTT; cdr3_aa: CASSIGGSTDTQYF
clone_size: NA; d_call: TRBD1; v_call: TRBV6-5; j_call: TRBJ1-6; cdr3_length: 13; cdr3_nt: TGTGCCAGCAGTTTACAGGGGGGTTCACCCCTCCACTTT; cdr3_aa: CASSLQGGSPLHF
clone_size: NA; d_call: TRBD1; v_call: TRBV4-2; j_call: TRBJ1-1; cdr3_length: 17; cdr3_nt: TGTGCCAGCAGCCCAAGAGACTACAGGGGGCGGGACACTGAAGCTTTCTTT; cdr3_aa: CASSPRDYRGRDTEAFF
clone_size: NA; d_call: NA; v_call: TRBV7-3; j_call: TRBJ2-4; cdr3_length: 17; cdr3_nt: TGTGCCAGCAGCCCCTTAGCGGCGGGGCAACCCAAAAACATTCAGTACTTC; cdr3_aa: CASSPLAAGQPKNIQYF
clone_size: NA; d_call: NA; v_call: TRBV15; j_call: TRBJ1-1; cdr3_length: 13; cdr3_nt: TGTGCCACCAGCAGAGGGGAGGGCACTGAAGCTTTCTTT; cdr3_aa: CATSRGEGTEAFF
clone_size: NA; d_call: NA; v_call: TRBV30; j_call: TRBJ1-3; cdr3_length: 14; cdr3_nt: TGTGCCTGGAGTGTACCCAGGGCTGGAAACACCATATATTTT; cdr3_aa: CAWSVPRAGNTIYF
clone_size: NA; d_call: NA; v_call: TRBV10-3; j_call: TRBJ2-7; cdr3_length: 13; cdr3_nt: TGTGCCATCAGTGGGACACGATCCTACGAGCAGTACTTC; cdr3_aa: CAISGTRSYEQYF
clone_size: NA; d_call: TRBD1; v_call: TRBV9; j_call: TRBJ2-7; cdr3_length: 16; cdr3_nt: TGTGCCAGCAGCACCACCACAGGGGCCGCTACCTACGAGCAGTACTTC; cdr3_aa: CASSTTTGAATYEQYF
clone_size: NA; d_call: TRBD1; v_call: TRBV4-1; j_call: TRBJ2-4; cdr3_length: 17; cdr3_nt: TGCGCCAGCAGCCTGTCCGGACAGGGAGCGGCCAGGGACATTCAGTACTTC; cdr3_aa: CASSLSGQGAARDIQYF
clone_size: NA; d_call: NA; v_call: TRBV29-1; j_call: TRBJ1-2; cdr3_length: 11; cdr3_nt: TGCAGCGTTGCAGGGCAGGGTGGCTACACCTTC; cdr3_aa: CSVAGQGGYTF